Sequencing of this T cell receptor (beta chain) was carried out in a study of Graves' ophthalmopathy and Graves' hyperthyroidism. The wider study: Researchers obtained peripheral blood at initial diagnosis, before any treatment had begun.

No progression to ophthalmopathy over 18 months defined stable hyperthyroidism. Overall study findings and caveats: Most expanded thyroid clonotypes above 0.001 frequency also appeared in blood.

Transcripts of RNA were the source for amplifying TCR beta CDR3 regions. First-round RT-PCR with HTBI primers preceded a second-round multiplex PCR. TCRdb reprocessed the multiplex PCR reads with MiXCR, giving one entry per CDR3 protein. The table includes about 400,000 distinct CDR3 sequences, under 25% detected once. Deletions cut 3 bases from V and 5 bases from J, with 5 bases between. The CDR3 runs to 12 residues. This clonotype came up many times. Its antigen remains unidentified. The chain uses TRBV12-3 or TRBV12-4 and TRBJ1-5; unclear D gene. The source of this sequence is a woman younger than 35 with stable Graves' hyperthyroidism. Sequencing input: peripheral blood. The CDR3 region has the DNA TGTGCCAGCAGTTTTTCGGATCAGCCCCAGCATTTT. Amino acid sequence: CASSFSDQPQHF.